The rows below give T cell receptor beta chains drawn from one sample of a study of T cells in Graves' hyperthyroidism and ophthalmopathy. TCRdb reanalysed the multiplex PCR reads using MiXCR and keeps one entry per CDR3 protein. The repertoire holds roughly 740,000 distinct CDR3 sequences, with around 17% as singletons. Material for sequencing was blood. All receptors come from a man between 18 and 29 years old with Graves' hyperthyroidism. Each CDR3 is given with its conserved first and last residue. A D gene is named only where the DNA matches it firmly. Some rows mark clone size as missing; the rest say once, few, many or name a class of expanded clone.

>-|TRBJ2-7|TRBV20-1|TRBD2
CSAEGAGGYEQYF
TGCAGTGCTGAGGGAGCGGGGGGATACGAGCAGTACTTC
>-|TRBJ2-1|TRBV7-2|TRBD2
CASSLASGLYNEQFF
TGTGCCAGCAGCTTGGCTAGCGGGCTCTACAATGAGCAGTTCTTC
>many|TRBJ2-7|TRBV6-1|TRBD1
CASSSPGQVSYEQYF
TGTGCCAGCAGTTCACCAGGACAGGTCTCCTACGAGCAGTACTTC
>-|TRBJ2-2|TRBV4-3|-
CASSQWIGAGAGELFF
TGCGCCAGCAGCCAATGGATCGGGGCAGGGGCCGGGGAGCTGTTTTTT
>few|TRBJ1-1|TRBV10-3|TRBD1
CAISVRGQEAFF
TGTGCCATCAGTGTAAGGGGACAGGAGGCTTTCTTT
>-|TRBJ2-1|TRBV30|-
CAWSLGTYNEQFF
TGTGCCTGGAGTCTCGGGACCTACAATGAGCAGTTCTTC
>many|TRBJ1-5|TRBV7-2|-
CASSLVLPASNQPQHF
TGTGCCAGCAGCTTAGTCCTGCCAGCTAGCAATCAGCCCCAGCATTTT
>-|TRBJ2-7|TRBV12-3/TRBV12-4|TRBD2
CASSFSGGYNEQYF
TGTGCCAGCAGTTTTAGCGGGGGTTACAATGAGCAGTACTTC
>many|TRBJ2-2|TRBV2|-
CASKGSNTGELFF
TGTGCCAGCAAGGGCAGCAACACCGGGGAGCTGTTTTTT
>many|TRBJ2-1|TRBV27|TRBD2
CASSRGGRWDNEQFF
TGTGCCAGCAGTAGGGGCGGGAGGTGGGACAATGAGCAGTTCTTC
>-|TRBJ2-7|TRBV27|TRBD2
CASSLLGRIHEQYF
TGTGCCAGCAGTTTACTCGGGAGGATCCACGAGCAGTACTTC
>few|TRBJ1-2|TRBV5-6|-
CASSSYARGYTF
TGTGCCAGCAGCTCGTATGCCAGGGGCTACACCTTC
>many|TRBJ2-3|TRBV12-3/TRBV12-4|-
CASGIAGYTDTQYF
TGTGCCAGCGGGATAGCCGGCTACACAGATACGCAGTATTTT
>many|TRBJ2-7|TRBV6-1|TRBD2
CASSKLATSYEQYF
TGTGCCAGCAGCAAACTAGCGACCTCCTACGAGCAGTACTTC
>many|TRBJ2-7|TRBV7-2|-
CASSHGAYEQYF
TGTGCCAGCAGCCATGGGGCCTACGAGCAGTACTTC
>-|TRBJ2-3|TRBV9|-
CASSVALSGADTQYF
TGTGCCAGCAGCGTAGCTCTGAGCGGCGCGGATACGCAGTATTTT
>-|TRBJ2-3|TRBV15|TRBD2
CATRTSADTDTQYF
TGTGCCACCAGAACTAGCGCGGATACAGATACGCAGTATTTT
>few|TRBJ2-2|TRBV16|-
CASSQYVGELFF
TGTGCCAGCAGCCAATACGTCGGGGAGCTGTTTTTT
>-|TRBJ2-1|TRBV4-1|-
CASSQDPVRGNEQFF
TGCGCCAGCAGCCAAGACCCCGTTAGGGGAAATGAGCAGTTCTTC
>-|TRBJ2-2|TRBV11-2|-
CASSFTGPNTGELFF
TGTGCCAGCAGCTTTACGGGGCCGAACACCGGGGAGCTGTTTTTT
>many|TRBJ2-3|TRBV6-1|TRBD2
CASWDLAASTDTQYF
TGTGCCAGCTGGGATCTAGCGGCTAGCACAGATACGCAGTATTTT
>few|TRBJ2-3|TRBV19|TRBD1
CASSRDRVPDTQYF
TGTGCCAGTAGTAGGGACAGGGTCCCAGATACGCAGTATTTT
>many|TRBJ1-1|TRBV30|-
CAFRPNTEAFF
TGTGCCTTCCGCCCGAACACTGAAGCTTTCTTT
>few|TRBJ2-5|TRBV10-2|-
CASTPWGVQETQYF
TGCGCCAGCACCCCTTGGGGGGTACAAGAGACCCAGTACTTC
>-|TRBJ1-2|TRBV7-9|-
CASSSQAPNDFGGYTF
TGTGCCAGCAGCTCCCAAGCCCCGAACGACTTTGGCGGCTACACCTTC
>-|TRBJ1-1|TRBV20-1|-
CSATSLLDERAEAFF
TGCAGTGCTACCTCACTATTAGACGAAAGGGCTGAAGCTTTCTTT
>-|TRBJ2-3|TRBV10-3|TRBD1
CAIAGTGVSGTQYF
TGTGCCATAGCCGGGACAGGGGTTAGTGGTACGCAGTATTTT
>-|TRBJ2-7|TRBV12-3/TRBV12-4|-
CASSYWSSYEQYF
TGTGCCAGCAGTTACTGGAGCTCCTACGAGCAGTACTTC
>-|TRBJ2-7|TRBV6-1|-
CASSLGPSSEQYF
TGTGCCAGCAGTCTCGGGCCCTCGAGCGAGCAGTACTTC
>many|TRBJ1-1|TRBV30|-
CAWRSLGTYPEAFF
TGTGCCTGGAGGTCACTGGGAACGTATCCTGAAGCTTTCTTT
>many|TRBJ1-1|TRBV7-8|-
CASSLRDHRMNTEAFF
TGTGCCAGCAGCTTACGTGACCACAGAATGAACACTGAAGCTTTCTTT
>many|TRBJ2-7|TRBV11-2|TRBD2
CASSLKLARAEQYF
TGTGCCAGCAGCTTGAAACTAGCGAGGGCCGAGCAGTACTTC
>many|TRBJ1-2|TRBV7-8|TRBD1
CASSPPRTGKGIGYTF
TGTGCCAGCAGCCCCCCTCGGACAGGGAAAGGGATTGGCTACACCTTC
>few|TRBJ2-2|TRBV7-2|TRBD1
CASRRQGIIGELFF
TGTGCCAGCCGGCGACAGGGAATAATCGGGGAGCTGTTTTTT
>once|TRBJ1-6|TRBV29-1|-
CSAPPPGAITIFTLHF
TGCAGCGCCCCCCCTCCGGGGGCGATTACCATATTCACCCTCCACTTT
>few|TRBJ2-5|TRBV20-1|-
CSAIRGETQYF
TGCAGTGCTATCAGGGGAGAGACCCAGTACTTC
>many|TRBJ2-1|TRBV3-1|-
CASSQTGEGDEQFF
TGTGCCAGCAGCCAAACGGGAGAAGGCGATGAGCAGTTCTTC
>many|TRBJ2-3|TRBV2|TRBD2
CASSTGLASTDTQYF
TGTGCCAGCAGTACCGGACTAGCCAGCACAGATACGCAGTATTTT
>few|TRBJ2-7|TRBV4-3|TRBD1
CASSHPGQGPYEQYF
TGCGCCAGCAGCCACCCGGGACAGGGGCCCTACGAGCAGTACTTC
>-|TRBJ2-3|TRBV6-1|-
CASSLDGTTDTQYF
TGTGCCAGCAGTCTCGACGGGACCACAGATACGCAGTATTTT
>few|TRBJ1-2|TRBV2|-
CASSAGNLGYTF
TGTGCCAGCAGTGCAGGGAATCTTGGCTACACCTTC
>-|TRBJ2-6|TRBV24-1|-
CATSPSGANVLTF
TGTGCCACCAGTCCTTCTGGGGCCAACGTCCTGACTTTC
>many|TRBJ2-1|TRBV7-8|-
CASSFVHEQFF
TGTGCCAGCAGCTTCGTTCATGAGCAGTTCTTC
>many|TRBJ2-7|TRBV5-1|-
CASSYRDPTYEQYF
TGCGCCAGCAGCTACCGGGACCCTACCTACGAGCAGTACTTC
>many|TRBJ2-7|TRBV20-1|-
CSALGPRDFYEQYF
TGCAGTGCTCTCGGACCCCGAGACTTCTACGAGCAGTACTTC
>many|TRBJ2-7|TRBV28|-
CASRTPGGSEQYF
TGTGCCAGCAGAACCCCCGGCGGGTCCGAGCAGTACTTC